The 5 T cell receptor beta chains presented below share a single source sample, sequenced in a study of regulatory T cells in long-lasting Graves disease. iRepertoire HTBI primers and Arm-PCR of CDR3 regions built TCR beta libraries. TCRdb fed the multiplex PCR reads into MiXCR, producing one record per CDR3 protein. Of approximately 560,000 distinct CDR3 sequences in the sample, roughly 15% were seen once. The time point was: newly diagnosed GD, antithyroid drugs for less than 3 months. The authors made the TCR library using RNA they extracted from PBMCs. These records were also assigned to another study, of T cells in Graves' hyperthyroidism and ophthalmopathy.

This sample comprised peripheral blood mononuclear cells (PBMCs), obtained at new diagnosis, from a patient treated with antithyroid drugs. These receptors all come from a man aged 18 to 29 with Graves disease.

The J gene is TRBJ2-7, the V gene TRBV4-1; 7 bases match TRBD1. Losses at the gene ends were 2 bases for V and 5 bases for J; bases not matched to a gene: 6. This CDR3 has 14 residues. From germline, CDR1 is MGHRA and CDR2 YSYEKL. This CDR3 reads CASSQRQGIDEQYF. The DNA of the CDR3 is TGCGCCAGCAGCCAAAGACAGGGTATCGACGAGCAGTACTTC.

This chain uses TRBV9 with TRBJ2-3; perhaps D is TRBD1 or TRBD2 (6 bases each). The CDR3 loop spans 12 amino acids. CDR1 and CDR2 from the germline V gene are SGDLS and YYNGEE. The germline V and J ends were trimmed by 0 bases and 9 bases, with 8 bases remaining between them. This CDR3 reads CASSVEGGTQYF. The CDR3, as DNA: TGTGCCAGCAGCGTAGAGGGGGGAACGCAGTATTTT.

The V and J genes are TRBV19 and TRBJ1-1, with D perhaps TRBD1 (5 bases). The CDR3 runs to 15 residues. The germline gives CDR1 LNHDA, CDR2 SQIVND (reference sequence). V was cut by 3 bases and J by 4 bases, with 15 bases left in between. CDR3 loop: CASSIGAGSSTEAFF. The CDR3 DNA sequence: TGTGCCAGTAGTATCGGTGCAGGGTCGAGCACTGAAGCTTTCTTT.

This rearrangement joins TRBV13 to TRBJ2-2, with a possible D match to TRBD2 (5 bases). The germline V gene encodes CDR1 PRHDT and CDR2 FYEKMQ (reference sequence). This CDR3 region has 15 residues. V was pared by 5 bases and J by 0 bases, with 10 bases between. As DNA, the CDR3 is TGTGCCAGCAGCCCCGACTACGCGAACACCGGGGAGCTGTTTTTT. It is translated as CASSPDYANTGELFF. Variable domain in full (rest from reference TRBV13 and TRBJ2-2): AAGVIQSPRHLIKEKRETATLKCYPIPRHDTVYWYQQGPGQDPQFLISFYEKMQSDKGSIPDRFSAQQFSDYHSELNMSSLELGDSALYFCASSPDYANTGELFFGEGSRLTVL.

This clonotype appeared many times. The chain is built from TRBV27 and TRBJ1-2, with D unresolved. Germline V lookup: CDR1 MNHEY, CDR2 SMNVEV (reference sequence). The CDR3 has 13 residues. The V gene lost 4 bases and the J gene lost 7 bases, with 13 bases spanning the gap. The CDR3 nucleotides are TGTGCCAGCAGTTCGCCGCAAGAACGTGGCTACACCTTC. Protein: CASSSPQERGYTF.